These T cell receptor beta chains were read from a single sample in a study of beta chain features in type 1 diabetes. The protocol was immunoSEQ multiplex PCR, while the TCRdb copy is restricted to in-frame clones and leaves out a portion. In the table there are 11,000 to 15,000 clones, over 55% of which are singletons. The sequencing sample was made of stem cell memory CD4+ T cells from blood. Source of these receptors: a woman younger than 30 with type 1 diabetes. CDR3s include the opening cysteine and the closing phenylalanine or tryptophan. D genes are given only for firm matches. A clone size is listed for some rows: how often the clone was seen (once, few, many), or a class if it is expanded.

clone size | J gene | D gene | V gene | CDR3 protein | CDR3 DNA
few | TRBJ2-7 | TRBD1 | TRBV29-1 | CSASGDRWSSYEQYF | TGCAGCGCCTCAGGGGACAGATGGAGCTCCTACGAGCAGTACTTC
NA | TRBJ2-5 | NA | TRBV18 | CASSPKTMGETQYF | TGTGCCAGCTCACCGAAGACTATGGGAGAGACCCAGTACTTC
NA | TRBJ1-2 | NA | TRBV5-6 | CASSLNSDSGYTF | TGTGCCAGCAGCTTGAATTCAGACTCGGGCTACACCTTC
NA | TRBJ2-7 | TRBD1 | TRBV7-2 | CASSLDQHRGSYEQYF | TGTGCCAGCAGCTTAGATCAGCACAGGGGTTCCTACGAGCAGTACTTC
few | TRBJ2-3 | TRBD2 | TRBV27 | CASSKTGLAGGADTQYF | TGTGCCAGCAGTAAAACAGGACTAGCGGGAGGGGCAGATACGCAGTATTTT
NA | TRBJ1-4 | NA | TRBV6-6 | CASSYTDAREKLFF | TGTGCCAGCAGTTACACCGATGCCAGGGAAAAACTGTTTTTT
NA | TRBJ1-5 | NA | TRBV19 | CASTKGWGEPQHF | TGTGCCAGTACCAAGGGGTGGGGGGAGCCCCAGCATTTT
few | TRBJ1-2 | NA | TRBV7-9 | CASSFSQGSYGYTF | TGTGCCAGCAGCTTCTCCCAGGGAAGCTATGGCTACACCTTC
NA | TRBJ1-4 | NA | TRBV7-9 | CASSLAPGRGNEKLFF | TGTGCCAGCAGCTTAGCCCCTGGCAGGGGAAATGAAAAACTGTTTTTT
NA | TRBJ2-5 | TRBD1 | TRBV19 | CASSRVGTAIRETQYF | TGTGCCAGTAGTCGGGTAGGGACAGCGATCCGGGAGACCCAGTACTTC
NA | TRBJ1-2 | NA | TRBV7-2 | CASSLSDSTPLSQTF | TGTGCCAGCAGCTTAAGCGACAGCACCCCTCTAAGCCAGACCTTC
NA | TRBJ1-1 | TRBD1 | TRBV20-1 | CSYGTGKAFF | TGCAGTTACGGGACAGGGAAAGCTTTCTTT
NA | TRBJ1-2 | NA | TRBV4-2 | CASSQETGGYGYTF | TGTGCCAGCAGCCAAGAGACGGGGGGCTATGGCTACACCTTC
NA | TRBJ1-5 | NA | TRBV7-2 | CASRSVLNQPQHF | TGTGCCAGCCGCTCGGTTCTCAATCAGCCCCAGCATTTT
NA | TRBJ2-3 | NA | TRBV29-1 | CSFAGSTDTQYF | TGCAGCTTCGCGGGAAGCACAGATACGCAGTATTTT
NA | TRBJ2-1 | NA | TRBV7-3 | CASSSPGRGGRTHEQFF | TGTGCCAGCAGCTCCCCCGGGAGAGGCGGAAGGACGCATGAGCAGTTCTTC
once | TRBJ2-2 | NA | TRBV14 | CASSRFSAGELFF | TGTGCCAGCAGCCGCTTCAGCGCCGGGGAGCTGTTTTTT
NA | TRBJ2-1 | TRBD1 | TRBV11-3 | CASSLDPDRAWIGEQFF | TGTGCCAGCAGCTTAGATCCCGACAGGGCTTGGATAGGTGAGCAGTTCTTC